Presented here are 28 T cell receptor beta chains from one specimen sequenced in a study of PD-1 blockade in mismatch repair-deficient tumors (TCRdb year 2017). Receptor amplification or capture employed the immunoSEQ multiplex PCR assay. In TCRdb, the immuneACCESS table is reduced to in-frame sequences with V and J assigned. These tables do not hold every clone; where another copy was compared, an unresolved V gene accounts for under half, and the others remain unexplained. This sample comprises 40,000 to 65,000 clones, roughly 80% of them detected only once. Roughly 8% of the sample is in the top ten clones. Sequenced here: peripheral blood, sampled more than 19 weeks after starting pembrolizumab. The source is an adult with mismatch repair-deficient cancer.

The rearrangement joins TRBV6-6 to TRBJ2-1; D is possibly TRBD2 (6 bases). The V end was cut by 6 bases, the J end by 2 bases, with 14 bases between. The CDR3 is 15 amino acids. Germline CDR1 and CDR2: MNHNY and SVGAGI (reference sequence). CDR3 sequence (DNA): TGTGCCAGCAGCCGGGGGAACGGAGCCTACAATGAGCAGTTCTTC. It codes for CASSRGNGAYNEQFF.

The chain employs TRBV11-1 and TRBJ2-1; 8 bases line up with TRBD2. J lost 5 bases, V lost 5 bases, and 11 bases had no gene match. This CDR3 has 16 amino acids. Looked up from germline, CDR1 is SGHAT and CDR2 is FQDESV (reference sequence). The CDR3 DNA reads TGTGCCAGCAGCCCACGTCGGACTAGCACCGACAATGAGCAGTTCTTC. Translated, it gives CASSPRRTSTDNEQFF. Supplemented by reference TRBV11-1 and TRBJ2-1, the full variable domain reads EAEVAQSPRYKITEKSQAVAFWCDPISGHATLYWYRQILGQGPELLVQFQDESVVDDSQLPKDRFSAERLKGVDSTLKIQPAELGDSAMYLCASSPRRTSTDNEQFFGPGTRLTVL.

The chain recombines TRBV5-1 with TRBJ2-5, with a weak D call TRBD2 (7 bases). The length of the CDR3 is 16 residues. Per germline, CDR1 SGHRS and CDR2 YFSETQ. V shed 1 base and J shed 5 bases, with 18 bases lying between them. CDR3 region: CASSLTRGAIGETQYF. CDR3 bases: TGCGCCAGCAGCTTGACCCGGGGGGCAATAGGGGAGACCCAGTACTTC.

In nucleotides, the CDR3 is TGTGCCAGCGGGCAAGAAACAGGGACGGGTGGCACCGGGGAGCTGTTTTTT. Translation gives CASGQETGTGGTGELFF. This rearrangement joins TRBV28 to TRBJ2-2, with a weak D call TRBD1 (6 bases). Deletions cut 8 bases from V and 4 bases from J, with 23 bases between. Germline CDR1 is MDHEN and CDR2 is SYDVKM. This CDR3 is built from 17 residues.

The chain uses TRBV15 and TRBJ2-2, with 8 bases aligning to TRBD2. The V gene's germline CDR1 is LNHNV and CDR2 YYDKDF (reference sequence). The length of the CDR3 is 17 residues. J was trimmed by 4 bases and V by 0 bases; bases with no gene match: 7. The CDR3 loop is CATSRDTSGRTTGELFF. CDR3 in DNA: TGTGCCACCAGCAGAGATACCAGCGGGAGAACCACCGGGGAGCTGTTTTTT.

V gene TRBV11-1 combines with J gene TRBJ2-1; D tentatively fits TRBD1 or TRBD2 (5 bases each). CDR1 SGHAT and CDR2 FQDESV come from the germline V gene (reference sequence). V shed 2 bases and J shed 5 bases, with 13 bases lying between them. The CDR3 is 15 amino acids. CDR3 protein: CASSLWGRLDNEQFF. The CDR3 DNA follows: TGTGCCAGCAGCTTATGGGGACGGCTAGACAATGAGCAGTTCTTC.

The CDR3 loop is CASSNPRGYGNTIYF. CDR3 bases: TGTGCCAGTAGTAACCCCCGGGGGTACGGAAACACCATATATTTT. The J gene is TRBJ1-3, the V gene TRBV19; possibly TRBD1 for D (5 bases). V was trimmed by 4 bases and J by 4 bases, leaving 14 bases between them. The CDR3 totals 15 residues. Germline lookup yields CDR1 LNHDA and CDR2 SQIVND (reference sequence).

The chain carries TRBV7-8 and TRBJ2-1; D is unclear. Trimming stripped 0 bases from V and 6 bases from J, with 6 bases between. Germline assignment: CDR1 SGHVS and CDR2 FQNEAQ. This CDR3 is built from 13 residues. CDR3 sequence (DNA): TGTGCCAGCAGCTTAGCTTACCTCAATGAGCAGTTCTTC. Amino acid sequence: CASSLAYLNEQFF.

The rearrangement links TRBV29-1 to TRBJ1-5, with TRBD1 identical over 10 bases. The CDR3 spans 13 residues. Germline CDR1 reads SQVTM; CDR2 reads ANQGSEA. After removal of 7 bases from V and 6 bases from J, the junction contained 6 bases not matched to a gene. The CDR3 is CSAGQGVGQPQHF. In nucleotides, the CDR3 is TGCAGCGCCGGACAGGGGGTGGGTCAGCCCCAGCATTTT.

The CDR3: CASSPNPDNEQFF. In nucleotides, the CDR3 is TGTGCCAGCTCACCAAATCCAGATAATGAGCAGTTCTTC. The chain joins TRBV18 to TRBJ2-1; D gene unclear. V was shortened by 2 bases and J by 7 bases, with 9 bases between the two germline ends. Germline CDR1 is KGHSH and CDR2 is LQKENI. This CDR3 has 13 amino acids.

V and J are TRBV2 and TRBJ2-1; D might be TRBD2 (6 bases). The V end was cut by 8 bases, the J end by 2 bases, with 10 bases between. Germline assignment: CDR1 SNHLY and CDR2 FYNNEI. The CDR3 length is 13 residues. CDR3 loop: CASGLAAYNEQFF. Written as DNA, the CDR3 is TGTGCCAGCGGCTTAGCGGCCTACAATGAGCAGTTCTTC.

The gene calls are TRBV29-1 and TRBJ1-1, with 7 nucleotides matching TRBD1. This CDR3 is 12 amino acids long. CDR1 is SQVTM and CDR2 is ANQGSEA in the germline V gene. The trim removed 7 bases at V and 1 base at J, leaving 3 bases unmatched. This CDR3 reads CSARQGNTEAFF. The CDR3 coding sequence is TGCAGCGCACGACAGGGGAACACTGAAGCTTTCTTT.

This clone was picked up a small number of times. The genes are TRBV9 and TRBJ1-2, with D possibly TRBD1 on 5 matching bases. Trimming removed 4 bases at V and 1 base at J, with 14 bases between. The CDR3 covers 15 residues. Germline V gene sequence: CDR1 SGDLS, CDR2 YYNGEE. CDR3 in DNA: TGTGCCAGCAGCCCCACTGACAGATTTAACTATGGCTACACCTTC. This sequence encodes CASSPTDRFNYGYTF.

This chain joins TRBV7-3 and TRBJ2-1; D ambiguous. CDR1 and CDR2 from the germline V gene are SGHTA and FQGTGA. The CDR3 runs 15 residues. The germline V and J ends were trimmed by 1 base and 3 bases, with 10 bases remaining between them. The CDR3 sequence is CASSLKRTVYNEQFF. The CDR3 region has the DNA TGTGCCAGCAGCTTAAAGAGAACTGTCTACAATGAGCAGTTCTTC. Using reference TRBV7-3 and TRBJ2-1 for the parts outside the CDR3, the full variable domain is GAGVSQTPSNKVTEKGKYVELRCDPISGHTALYWYRQSLGQGPEFLIYFQGTGAADDSGLPNDRFFAVRPEGSVSTLKIQRTERGDSAVYLCASSLKRTVYNEQFFGPGTRLTVL.

V usage is TRBV9 and J usage is TRBJ2-5; 16 bases map to TRBD2. The CDR3 is made up of 17 amino acids. Germline values: CDR1 SGDLS, CDR2 YYNGEE. V trimming: 3 bases; J trimming: 7 bases; junction bases outside the gene matches: 9. The CDR3, as DNA: TGTGCCAGCAGCGCGGGACTAGCGGGAGGGCTCGAAGGGACCCAGTACTTC. Its protein is CASSAGLAGGLEGTQYF. The entire variable domain, with the rest obtained from reference TRBV9 and TRBJ2-5, is as follows: DSGVTQTPKHLITATGQRVTLRCSPRSGDLSVYWYQQSLDQGLQFLIQYYNGEERAKGNILERFSAQQFPDLHSELNLSSLELGDSALYFCASSAGLAGGLEGTQYFGPGTRLLVL.

The chain combines TRBV29-1 with TRBJ2-7; a weak D match, TRBD1 (6 bases). The CDR3 runs to 12 residues. The germline V gene has CDR1 SQVTM and CDR2 ANQGSEA. Trimming cost V 3 bases and J 6 bases, with 12 bases left between them. CDR3 residues: CSVDGQGSEQYF. The CDR3 nucleotides read TGCAGCGTTGATGGGCAGGGGAGCGAGCAGTACTTC.

This clone was recorded once. This rearrangement joins TRBV27 to TRBJ1-1; 7 nucleotides line up with TRBD1. This CDR3 spans 16 amino acids. V gave up 6 bases and J gave up 0 bases; unmatched junction bases: 10. CDR1 is MNHEY, CDR2 SMNVEV, per germline (reference sequence). DNA for the CDR3: TGTGCCAGCAGCTCGCCATCCGGGACAGTGAACACTGAAGCTTTCTTT. Translation: CASSSPSGTVNTEAFF.

The chain recombines TRBV25-1 with TRBJ1-4, with D perhaps TRBD1 (5 bases). V dropped 2 bases and J dropped 7 bases, with 14 bases sitting between them. CDR1 and CDR2 (germline): MGHDK, SYGVNS. The CDR3 has 15 residues. The CDR3 region is CASSEGALGGEKLFF. For the CDR3, the DNA is TGTGCCAGCAGTGAAGGGGCCCTCGGCGGTGAAAAACTGTTTTTT.

The chain uses TRBV19 and TRBJ1-5, with D hard to call. Germline V lookup: CDR1 LNHDA, CDR2 SQIVND (reference sequence). The CDR3 spans 15 residues. Trimming stripped 9 bases from V and 2 bases from J, with 17 bases between. The CDR3 protein is CASHIGPVGNQPQHF. The CDR3 coding sequence is TGTGCCAGCCATATTGGACCAGTGGGCAATCAGCCCCAGCATTTT. Looking up the rest from reference TRBV19 and TRBJ1-5 gives the full variable domain: DGGITQSPKYLFRKEGQNVTLSCEQNLNHDAMYWYRQDPGQGLRLIYYSQIVNDFQKGDIAEGYSVSREKKESFPLTVTSAQKNPTAFYLCASHIGPVGNQPQHFGDGTRLSIL.

V gene TRBV10-3 combines with J gene TRBJ2-7; TRBD2 agrees at 14 bases. Germline loops: CDR1 ENHRY, CDR2 SYGVKD. CDR3 length equals 17 residues. The V segment lost 11 bases and the J segment 2 bases; nucleotides outside the gene matches: 14. Written as DNA, the CDR3 is TGTGCCTCAACCGGGACTAGCGGGGGCTACCGTACCTACGAGCAGTACTTC. Its protein product is CASTGTSGGYRTYEQYF.

This clone was found once. V usage is TRBV21-1 and J usage is TRBJ1-2; TRBD1 was called by the table and not checked on the DNA. TRBV21-1 constitutes a pseudogene. This CDR3 contains 15 residues. The CDR3 DNA reads TGTGCCAGCAGCAACAATATGGGCGTTTCCTATGGCTACACCTTC. Its translation: CASSNNMGVSYGYTF.

V and J are TRBV10-3 and TRBJ2-1; 8 bases map to TRBD1. CDR3 length: 16 amino acids. Germline V CDR1 and CDR2: ENHRY, SYGVKD. The junction had 8 bases not matched to a gene; V was cut back by 3 bases and J by 4 bases. This CDR3 reads CAISDTGGISYNEQFF. In nucleotides, the CDR3 is TGTGCCATCAGTGACACAGGGGGTATTAGTTACAATGAGCAGTTCTTC.

V is TRBV19 and J is TRBJ1-3; D gene uncertain. The germline V and J ends were trimmed by 7 bases and 2 bases, with 6 bases remaining between them. From germline, CDR1 is LNHDA and CDR2 SQIVND (reference sequence). This CDR3 has 12 amino acids. The DNA for the CDR3 is TGTGCCAGTACCACGACTGGAAACACCATATATTTT. As protein: CASTTTGNTIYF.

The chain links TRBV6-6 to TRBJ2-7; D is possibly TRBD2 (5 bases). CDR3 size: 14 residues. The germline V gene encodes CDR1 MNHNY and CDR2 SVGAGI (reference sequence). V lost 6 bases and J lost 3, with 15 bases in between. The CDR3 DNA reads TGTGCCAGCAGACGACTATCCGGGGACTACGAGCAGTACTTC. It translates to CASRRLSGDYEQYF.

This chain connects TRBV19 to TRBJ2-1; weak D call: TRBD1 (5 bases). Per germline, CDR1 LNHDA and CDR2 SQIVND (reference sequence). The CDR3 is made up of 15 amino acids. V was trimmed by 0 bases and J by 2 bases, leaving 8 bases between them. This CDR3 reads CASSIEGVPYNEQFF. The DNA of the CDR3 is TGTGCCAGTAGTATAGAAGGGGTCCCCTACAATGAGCAGTTCTTC.

The chain couples TRBV29-1 to TRBJ2-3, with TRBD2 matching over 12 bases. The trim removed 8 bases at V and 1 base at J, leaving 10 bases unmatched. Germline lookup yields CDR1 SQVTM and CDR2 ANQGSEA. The CDR3 runs to 16 residues. CDR3 nucleotides: TGCAGCCCTCGGGGGGCTAGCGGGAGGGGCACAGATACGCAGTATTTT. Its translation is CSPRGASGRGTDTQYF.

In its sample, this clone was seen a few times. V and J are TRBV2 and TRBJ1-2, with a tentative D call TRBD1 (6 bases). Trimming left V 5 bases short and J 4 bases short, with 17 bases between. Germline CDR1 and CDR2: SNHLY and FYNNEI. This CDR3 contains 15 residues. CDR3 DNA sequence: TGTGCCAGCAGTTTAGAGACAGGCACATTCTATGGCTACACCTTC. Translation: CASSLETGTFYGYTF.

This chain's CDR3 is CASGLASSGANVLTF. The CDR3 DNA reads as TGTGCTAGTGGTTTAGCTAGCTCTGGGGCCAACGTCCTGACTTTC. The rearrangement joins TRBV12-5 to TRBJ2-6; D is unresolved. Trimming stripped 3 bases from V and 0 bases from J, with 6 bases between. The CDR3 loop spans 15 amino acids. Germline V gene lookup returns CDR1 LGHNT and CDR2 FRNRAP.